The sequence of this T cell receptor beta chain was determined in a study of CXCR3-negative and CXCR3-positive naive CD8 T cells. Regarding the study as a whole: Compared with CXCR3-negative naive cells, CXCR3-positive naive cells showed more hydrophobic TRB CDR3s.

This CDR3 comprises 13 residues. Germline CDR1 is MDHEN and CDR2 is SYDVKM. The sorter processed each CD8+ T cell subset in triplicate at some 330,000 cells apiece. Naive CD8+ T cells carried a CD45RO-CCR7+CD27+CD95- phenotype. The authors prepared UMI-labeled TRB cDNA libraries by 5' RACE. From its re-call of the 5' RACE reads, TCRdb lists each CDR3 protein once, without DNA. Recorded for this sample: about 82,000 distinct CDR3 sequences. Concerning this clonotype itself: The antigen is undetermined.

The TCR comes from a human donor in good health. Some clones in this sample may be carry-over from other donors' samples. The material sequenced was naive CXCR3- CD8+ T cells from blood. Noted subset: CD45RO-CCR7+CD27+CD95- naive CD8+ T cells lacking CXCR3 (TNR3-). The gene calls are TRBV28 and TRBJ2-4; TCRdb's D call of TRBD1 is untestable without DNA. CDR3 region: CASSQSQRDIQYF.